This T cell receptor beta chain was sequenced in a study of T cells after yellow fever vaccination. The CDR3 loop spans 14 amino acids. V gave up 4 bases and J gave up 4 bases, with 13 bases separating them. Per the germline V gene, CDR1 is SEHNR and CDR2 is FQNEAQ (reference sequence). This clonotype appeared a few times. Its specificity is unknown. Points from the study as a whole: Overlap between CD4 and CD8 compartments was detected for a small share of clonotypes. Weaker in magnitude, the secondary response showed a faster peak on day 5 versus 15.

The authors made TCR cDNA by 5'RACE template switching, adding a universal primer site and UMIs. MiXCR, run by TCRdb on the 5' RACE reads, gives a single entry per CDR3 protein. Among about 60,000 distinct CDR3 sequences listed, 7.1% were seen once. The chain recombines TRBV7-9 with TRBJ1-2; perhaps TRBD1 as D (6 bases). The sample here was CD8+ T cells sorted from PBMCs, taken on the day of the first yellow fever vaccination. The sequence derives from a young man who received the YFV17D yellow fever vaccine. CDR3: CASSYGTTTYGYTF. The CDR3 bases are TGTGCCAGCAGCTACGGGACAACCACCTATGGCTACACCTTC.